Shown below are 11 T cell receptor beta chains from a single sample sequenced in a study of response to subunit inactivated influenza vaccine listed by TCRdb under 2018. The library was obtained by RT-PCR. Sequencing was performed on an Illumina HiSeq 2500. TCRdb cleaned the public reads at Q25 with fastp, built clones with MiXCR and kept in-frame beta chains. Rows are combined by CDR3 protein, so each entry shows the most common genes and DNA. The sample table holds about 830,000 distinct CDR3 sequences, of which less than 20% were seen once. The ten largest clones add up to about a tenth of the sample. The starting material was PBMCs from blood, obtained more than 4 days after vaccination. The receptors were gathered from a man aged 45 to 65 who received an inactivated influenza vaccine. Donor details come from another sample of the same person, matched by shared clones.

The chain combines TRBV20-1 with TRBJ1-1; D not resolved. V lost 6 bases and J 1 base, leaving 9 bases between the germline ends. The CDR3 runs to 12 residues. CDR1 and CDR2 (germline): DFQATT, SNEGSKA (reference sequence). CDR3 residues: CSAANGNTEAFF. The CDR3 DNA sequence: TGCAGTGCCGCGAACGGGAACACTGAAGCTTTCTTT.

The chain links TRBV6-1 to TRBJ2-7, with 7 bases matching TRBD1. With 1 base clipped from V and 8 bases from J, the junction kept 8 bases outside the gene matches. This CDR3 comprises 14 residues. Germline lookup yields CDR1 MNHNS and CDR2 SASEGT. The CDR3 reads CASSEEGQPYKQYF. In nucleotides, the CDR3 is TGTGCCAGCAGTGAAGAGGGACAGCCGTACAAGCAGTACTTC.

This chain joins TRBV5-1 and TRBJ1-6, with TRBD1 identical over 8 bases. CDR1 and CDR2 from the germline V gene are SGHRS and YFSETQ. This CDR3 contains 18 residues. Germline trimming cut 0 bases from V and 8 bases from J; bases unmatched to any gene: 13. The CDR3 reads CASSLEFGRQGRDSPLHF. The CDR3 nucleotides are TGCGCCAGCAGCTTGGAATTCGGCAGACAGGGGCGGGATTCACCCCTCCACTTT.

The V gene is TRBV5-1, the J gene TRBJ1-1, with 9 bases matching TRBD1. V was clipped by 6 bases and J by 1 base; unmatched bases: 7. Germline CDR1 and CDR2: SGHRS and YFSETQ. This CDR3 comprises 15 residues. The CDR3 region is CASTGQGLTNTEAFF. For the CDR3, the DNA is TGCGCCAGCACCGGACAGGGGCTAACGAACACTGAAGCTTTCTTT.

For this clonotype: At one end, the junction sequence differs from germline, possibly due to a read error. V and J are TRBV5-1 and TRBJ1-3; TRBD1 might be the D (5 bases). Germline assignment: CDR1 SGHRS and CDR2 YFSETQ. The CDR3 length is 14 residues. In DNA, the CDR3 is TGCGCCAGCAGCGCGGGACCGACTGGAAACACCATGTATTTT. Protein product: CASSAGPTGNTMYF.

The V call is TRBV20-1, the J call TRBJ2-3; 7 positions match TRBD1. There are 13 residues in the CDR3. In germline, CDR1 is DFQATT, CDR2 SNEGSKA (reference sequence). J gave up 2 bases and V 5 bases, and 4 bases lay outside the gene matches. The CDR3: CSASDRNTDTQYF. CDR3 bases: TGCAGTGCTTCGGACAGGAACACAGATACGCAGTATTTT.

The chain combines TRBV27 with TRBJ2-7; 7 bases are shared with TRBD1. The V and J ends lost 3 bases and 1 base, in that order; junction bases with no gene match: 6. This CDR3 spans 15 amino acids. CDR1 is MNHEY and CDR2 is SMNVEV in the germline V gene (reference sequence). CDR3 nucleotides: TGTGCCAGCAGTTTGCTCGGACAGGAGTCCTACGAGCAGTACTTC. Translation: CASSLLGQESYEQYF.

This chain's CDR3 is CATSGLGGQPQHF. The CDR3 region has the DNA TGTGCCACCAGTGGGTTGGGTGGACAGCCCCAGCATTTT. J is TRBJ1-5 and V is TRBV24-1; D is unclear. CDR3 size: 13 residues. Deletions cut 5 bases from V and 7 bases from J, with 11 bases between. Looked up from germline, CDR1 is KGHDR and CDR2 is SFDVKD.

CDR3 protein: CASSLGRGRPNQETQYF. The DNA of the CDR3 is TGTGCCAGCAGCTTAGGTCGGGGCCGTCCAAACCAAGAGACCCAGTACTTC. The chain is built from TRBV7-9 and TRBJ2-5; D possibly uses TRBD1 or TRBD2 (5 bases each). CDR3 length: 17 amino acids. Germline CDR1 reads SEHNR; CDR2 reads FQNEAQ (reference sequence). Trimming left V 1 base short and J 0 bases short, with 15 bases between. Supplemented by reference TRBV7-9 and TRBJ2-5, the full variable domain reads DTGVSQNPRHKITKRGQNVTFRCDPISEHNRLYWYRQTLGQGPEFLTYFQNEAQLEKSRLLSDRFSAERPKGSFSTLEIQRTEQGDSAMYLCASSLGRGRPNQETQYFGPGTRLLVL.

The gene calls are TRBV5-1 and TRBJ2-7; TRBD1 aligns across 7 bases. CDR1 SGHRS and CDR2 YFSETQ come from the germline V gene. V shed 0 bases, J shed 5 bases, and the junction held 8 bases outside the gene matches. The CDR3 length is 15 residues. The CDR3 reads CASSLAGQSIHEQYF. In nucleotides, the CDR3 is TGCGCCAGCAGCTTGGCGGGACAGAGCATCCACGAGCAGTACTTC.

This sequence joins TRBV6-5 and TRBJ1-1, with 10 bases lining up with TRBD1. CDR1 MNHEY and CDR2 SVGAGI come from the germline V gene. The V segment lost 3 bases and the J segment 10 bases; nucleotides outside the gene matches: 14. The CDR3 is made up of 16 amino acids. For the CDR3, the DNA is TGTGCCAGCAGTTATCCTCCGGGACAGGGGAAGAGTGGAGCTTTCTTT. It codes for CASSYPPGQGKSGAFF.